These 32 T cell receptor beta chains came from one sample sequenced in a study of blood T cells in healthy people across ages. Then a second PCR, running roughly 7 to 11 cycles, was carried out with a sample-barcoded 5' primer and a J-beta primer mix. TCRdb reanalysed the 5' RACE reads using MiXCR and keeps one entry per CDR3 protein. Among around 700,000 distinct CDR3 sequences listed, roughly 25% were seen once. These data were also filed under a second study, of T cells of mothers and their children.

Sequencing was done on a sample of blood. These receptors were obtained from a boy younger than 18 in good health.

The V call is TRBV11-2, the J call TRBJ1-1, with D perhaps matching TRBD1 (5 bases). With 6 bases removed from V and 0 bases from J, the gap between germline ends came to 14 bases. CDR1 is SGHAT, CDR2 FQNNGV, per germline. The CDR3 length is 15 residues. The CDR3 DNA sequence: TGTGCCAGCAGTCCCCCGGGGCCGGTGAACACTGAAGCTTTCTTT. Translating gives CASSPPGPVNTEAFF.

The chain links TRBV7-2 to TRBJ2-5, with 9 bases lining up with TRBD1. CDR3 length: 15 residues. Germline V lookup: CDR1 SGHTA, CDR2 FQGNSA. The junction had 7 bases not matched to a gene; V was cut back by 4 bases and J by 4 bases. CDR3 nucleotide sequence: TGTGCCAGCAGCTACCAGCAGGACAGGGGAGAGACCCAGTACTTC. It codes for CASSYQQDRGETQYF.

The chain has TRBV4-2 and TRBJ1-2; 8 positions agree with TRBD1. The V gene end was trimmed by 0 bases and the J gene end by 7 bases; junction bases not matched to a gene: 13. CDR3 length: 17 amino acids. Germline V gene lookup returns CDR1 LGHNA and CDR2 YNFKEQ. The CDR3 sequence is CASSQETGALLGGGYTF. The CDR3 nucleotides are TGTGCCAGCAGCCAAGAGACAGGGGCCCTCCTTGGGGGTGGCTACACCTTC.

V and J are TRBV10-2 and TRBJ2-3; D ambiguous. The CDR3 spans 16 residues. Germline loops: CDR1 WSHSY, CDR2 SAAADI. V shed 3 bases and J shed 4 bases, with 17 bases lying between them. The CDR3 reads CASSDNGRSPPDTQYF. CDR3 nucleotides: TGCGCCAGCAGTGATAACGGACGAAGCCCCCCAGATACGCAGTATTTT.

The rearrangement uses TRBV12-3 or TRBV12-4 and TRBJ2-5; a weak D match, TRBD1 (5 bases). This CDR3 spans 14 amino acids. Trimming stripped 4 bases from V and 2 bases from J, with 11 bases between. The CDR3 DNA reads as TGTGCCAGCAGTTCAGCGACAGAGCAAGAGACCCAGTACTTC. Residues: CASSSATEQETQYF.

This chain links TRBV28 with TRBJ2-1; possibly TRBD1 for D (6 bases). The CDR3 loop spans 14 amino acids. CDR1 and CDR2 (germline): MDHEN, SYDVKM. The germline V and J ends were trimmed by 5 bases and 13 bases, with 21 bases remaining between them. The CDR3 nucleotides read TGTGCCAGCAGTCCTGGGGGCTCAATGGGTTTTCAGTTCTTC. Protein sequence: CASSPGGSMGFQFF.

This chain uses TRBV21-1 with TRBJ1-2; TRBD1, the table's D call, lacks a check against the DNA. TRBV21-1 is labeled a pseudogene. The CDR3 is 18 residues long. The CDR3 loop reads CASSKVRWIDREIYGYTF. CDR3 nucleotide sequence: TGTGCCAGCAGCAAAGTCCGCTGGATCGACAGGGAGATCTATGGCTACACCTTC.

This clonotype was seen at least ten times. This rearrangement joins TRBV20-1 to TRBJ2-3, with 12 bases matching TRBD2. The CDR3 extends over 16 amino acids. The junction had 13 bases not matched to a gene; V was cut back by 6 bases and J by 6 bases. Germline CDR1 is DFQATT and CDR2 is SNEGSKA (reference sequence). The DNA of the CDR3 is TGCAGTGCCGCGTCGTCGGGACTAGCGGGCCTTGATACGCAGTATTTT. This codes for CSAASSGLAGLDTQYF.

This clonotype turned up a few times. CDR3 region: CASSFQGRGEAFF. In DNA form, the CDR3 reads TGCGCCAGCAGCTTCCAGGGGAGGGGTGAAGCTTTCTTT. The V gene is TRBV5-1, the J gene TRBJ1-1; TRBD1 might be the D (6 bases). The CDR3 contains 13 residues. Germline V gives CDR1 SGHRS, CDR2 YFSETQ. V dropped 2 bases and J dropped 7 bases, with 12 bases sitting between them.

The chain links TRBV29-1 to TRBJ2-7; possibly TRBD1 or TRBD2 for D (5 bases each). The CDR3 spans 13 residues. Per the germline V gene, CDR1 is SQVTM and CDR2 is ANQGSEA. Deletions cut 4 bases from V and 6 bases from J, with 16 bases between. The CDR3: CSVVSRGDGEQYF. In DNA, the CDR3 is TGCAGCGTTGTATCACGAGGGGATGGCGAGCAGTACTTC.

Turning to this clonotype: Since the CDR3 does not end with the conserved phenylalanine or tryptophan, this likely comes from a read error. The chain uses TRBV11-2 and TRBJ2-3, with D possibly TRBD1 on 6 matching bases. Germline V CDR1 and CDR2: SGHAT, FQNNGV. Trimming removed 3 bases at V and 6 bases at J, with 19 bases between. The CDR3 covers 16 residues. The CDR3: CASSLLSGQLGDTQYL. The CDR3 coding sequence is TGTGCCAGCAGCTTGCTCTCAGGACAGCTAGGGGATACGCAGTATCTT.

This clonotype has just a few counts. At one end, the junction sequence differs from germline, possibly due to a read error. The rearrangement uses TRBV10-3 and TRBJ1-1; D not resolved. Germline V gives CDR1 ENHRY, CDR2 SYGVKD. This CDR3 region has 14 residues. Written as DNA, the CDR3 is TGTGCCATCACGCCCAACGACCTGAACACTGAAGCTTCCTTT. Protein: CAITPNDLNTEASF.

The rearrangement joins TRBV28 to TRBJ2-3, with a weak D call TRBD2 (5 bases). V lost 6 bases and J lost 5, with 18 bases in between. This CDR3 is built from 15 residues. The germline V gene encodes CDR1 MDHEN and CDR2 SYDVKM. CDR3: CASSQTSAEGDTQYF. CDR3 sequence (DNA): TGTGCCAGCAGCCAAACGAGCGCTGAGGGAGATACGCAGTATTTT.

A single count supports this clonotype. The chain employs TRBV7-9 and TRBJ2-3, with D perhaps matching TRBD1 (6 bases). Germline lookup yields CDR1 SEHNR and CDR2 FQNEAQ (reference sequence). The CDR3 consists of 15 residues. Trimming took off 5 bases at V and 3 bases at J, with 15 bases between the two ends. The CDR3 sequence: CASSAARGTTDTQYF. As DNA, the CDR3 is TGTGCCAGCAGCGCCGCCAGGGGAACAACAGATACGCAGTATTTT.

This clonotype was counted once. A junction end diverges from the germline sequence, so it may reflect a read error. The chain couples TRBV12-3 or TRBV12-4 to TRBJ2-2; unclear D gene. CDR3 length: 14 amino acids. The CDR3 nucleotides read TGTGCCAGCTCAACATCCGCGAACGCCGGGGAGCTGTTTTTT. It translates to CASSTSANAGELFF.

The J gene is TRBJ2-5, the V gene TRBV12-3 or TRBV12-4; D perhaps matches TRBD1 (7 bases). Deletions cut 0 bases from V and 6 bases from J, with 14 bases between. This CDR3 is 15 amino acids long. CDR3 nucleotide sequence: TGTGCCAGCAGTTTAGCGGAGGGGGCGTCGAAGACCCAGTACTTC. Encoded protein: CASSLAEGASKTQYF.

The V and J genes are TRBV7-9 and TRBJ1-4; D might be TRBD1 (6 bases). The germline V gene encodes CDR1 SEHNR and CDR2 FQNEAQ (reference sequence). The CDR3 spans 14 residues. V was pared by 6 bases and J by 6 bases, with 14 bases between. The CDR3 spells CASRGPAGDEKLFF. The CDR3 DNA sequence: TGTGCCAGCAGGGGCCCGGCAGGGGATGAAAAACTGTTTTTT.

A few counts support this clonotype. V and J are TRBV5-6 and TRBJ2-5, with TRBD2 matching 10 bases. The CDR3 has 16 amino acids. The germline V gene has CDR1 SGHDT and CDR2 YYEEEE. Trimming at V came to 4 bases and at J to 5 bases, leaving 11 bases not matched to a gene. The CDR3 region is CASSPERGGLSETQYF. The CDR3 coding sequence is TGTGCCAGCAGCCCCGAGCGGGGGGGCCTTTCCGAGACCCAGTACTTC.

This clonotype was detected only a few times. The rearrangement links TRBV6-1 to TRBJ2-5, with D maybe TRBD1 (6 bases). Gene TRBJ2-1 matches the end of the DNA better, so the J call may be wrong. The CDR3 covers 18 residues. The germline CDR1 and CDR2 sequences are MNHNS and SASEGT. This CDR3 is CASSRNALSGTRYNEQFF. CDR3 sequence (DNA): TGTGCCAGCAGCCGCAACGCCCTTTCCGGGACACGTTACAATGAGCAGTTCTTC.

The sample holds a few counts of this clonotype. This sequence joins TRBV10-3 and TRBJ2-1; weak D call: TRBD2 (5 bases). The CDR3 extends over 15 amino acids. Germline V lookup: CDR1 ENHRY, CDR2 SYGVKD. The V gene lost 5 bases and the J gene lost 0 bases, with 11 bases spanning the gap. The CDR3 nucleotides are TGTGCCATCAGTTTTGGTGGGAGCTCCTACAATGAGCAGTTCTTC. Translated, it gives CAISFGGSSYNEQFF.

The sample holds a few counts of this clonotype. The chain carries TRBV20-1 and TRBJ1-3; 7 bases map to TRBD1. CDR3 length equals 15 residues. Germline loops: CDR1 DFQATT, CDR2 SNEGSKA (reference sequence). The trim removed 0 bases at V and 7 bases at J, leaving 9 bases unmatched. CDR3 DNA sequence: TGCAGTGCTAGAGACGCAGGGGGATTGACGAACACCATATATTTT. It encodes CSARDAGGLTNTIYF.

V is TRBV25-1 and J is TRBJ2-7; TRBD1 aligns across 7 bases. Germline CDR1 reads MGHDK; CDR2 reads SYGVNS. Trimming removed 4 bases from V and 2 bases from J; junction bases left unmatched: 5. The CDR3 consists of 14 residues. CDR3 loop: CASSGFTGAYEQYF. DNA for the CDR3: TGTGCCAGCAGTGGATTTACAGGGGCCTACGAGCAGTACTTC.

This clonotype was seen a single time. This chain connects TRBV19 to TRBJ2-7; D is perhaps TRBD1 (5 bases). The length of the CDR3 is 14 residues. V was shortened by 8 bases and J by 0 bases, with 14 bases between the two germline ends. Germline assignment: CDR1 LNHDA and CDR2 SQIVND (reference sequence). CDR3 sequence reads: CASPADRGSYEQYF. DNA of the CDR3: TGTGCCAGTCCCGCCGACAGAGGCTCCTACGAGCAGTACTTC.

CDR3 coding DNA: TGCGCCAGCGGATGGGGAGGCCAGGCTAGCGGACGCACAGATACGCAGTATTTT. As protein: CASGWGGQASGRTDTQYF. J is TRBJ2-3 and V is TRBV5-1; 7 nucleotides align to TRBD2. The CDR3 is 18 residues long. Trimming cost V 7 bases and J 1 base; bases outside gene matches: 18. The V gene's germline CDR1 is SGHRS and CDR2 YFSETQ.

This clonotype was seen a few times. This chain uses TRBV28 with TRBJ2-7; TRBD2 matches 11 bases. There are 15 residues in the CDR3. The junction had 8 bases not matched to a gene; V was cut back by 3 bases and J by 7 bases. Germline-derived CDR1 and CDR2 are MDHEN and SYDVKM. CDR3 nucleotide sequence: TGTGCCAGCAGTTTTTCTCCTAGCGGGAGGTGGGAGCAGTACTTC. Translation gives CASSFSPSGRWEQYF. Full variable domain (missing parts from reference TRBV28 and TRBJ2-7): DVKVTQSSRYLVKRTGEKVFLECVQDMDHENMFWYRQDPGLGLRLIYFSYDVKMKEKGDIPEGYSVSREKKERFSLILESASTNQTSMYLCASSFSPSGRWEQYFGPGTRLTVT.

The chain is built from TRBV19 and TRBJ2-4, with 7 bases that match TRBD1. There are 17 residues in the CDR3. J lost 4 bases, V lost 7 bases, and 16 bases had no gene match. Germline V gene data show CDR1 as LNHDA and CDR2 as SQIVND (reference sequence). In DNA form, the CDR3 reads TGTGCCAGTACCAATAACTGGACAGGATACCAGAAAAACATTCAGTACTTC. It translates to CASTNNWTGYQKNIQYF. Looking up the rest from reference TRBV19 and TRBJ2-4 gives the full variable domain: DGGITQSPKYLFRKEGQNVTLSCEQNLNHDAMYWYRQDPGQGLRLIYYSQIVNDFQKGDIAEGYSVSREKKESFPLTVTSAQKNPTAFYLCASTNNWTGYQKNIQYFGAGTRLSVL.

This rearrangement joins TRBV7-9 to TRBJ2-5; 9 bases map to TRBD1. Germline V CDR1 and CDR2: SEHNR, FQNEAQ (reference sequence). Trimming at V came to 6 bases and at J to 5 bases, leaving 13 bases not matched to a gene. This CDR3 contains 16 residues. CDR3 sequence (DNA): TGTGCCAGCAGTTATCCTCCGGGACAGGGAGTGGAGACCCAGTACTTC. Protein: CASSYPPGQGVETQYF.

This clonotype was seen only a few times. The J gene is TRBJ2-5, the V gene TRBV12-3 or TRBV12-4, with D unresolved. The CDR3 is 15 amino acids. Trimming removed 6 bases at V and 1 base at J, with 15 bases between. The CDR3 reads CASSPLSGLQETQYF. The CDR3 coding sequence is TGTGCCAGCAGCCCCCTCTCCGGGCTCCAAGAGACCCAGTACTTC.

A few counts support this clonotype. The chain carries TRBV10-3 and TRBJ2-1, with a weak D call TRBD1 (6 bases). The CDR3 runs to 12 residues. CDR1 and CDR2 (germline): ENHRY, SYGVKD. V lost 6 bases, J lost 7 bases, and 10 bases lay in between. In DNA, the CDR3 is TGTGCCATCAGAGACAGGCCGAATGAGCAGTTCTTC. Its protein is CAIRDRPNEQFF.

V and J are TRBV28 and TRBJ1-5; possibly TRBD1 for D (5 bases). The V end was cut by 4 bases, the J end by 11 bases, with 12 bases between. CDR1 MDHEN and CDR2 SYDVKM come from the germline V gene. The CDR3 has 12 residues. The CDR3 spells CASSSGGFSQHF. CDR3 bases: TGTGCCAGCAGTTCGGGGGGGTTTTCCCAGCATTTT.

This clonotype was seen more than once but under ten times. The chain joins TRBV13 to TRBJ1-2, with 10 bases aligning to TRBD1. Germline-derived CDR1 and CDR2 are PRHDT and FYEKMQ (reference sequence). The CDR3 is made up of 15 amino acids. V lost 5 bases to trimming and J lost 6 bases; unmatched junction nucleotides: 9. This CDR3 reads CASSQATGGAHGYTF. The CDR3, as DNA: TGTGCCAGCAGCCAAGCGACAGGGGGCGCGCATGGCTACACCTTC.

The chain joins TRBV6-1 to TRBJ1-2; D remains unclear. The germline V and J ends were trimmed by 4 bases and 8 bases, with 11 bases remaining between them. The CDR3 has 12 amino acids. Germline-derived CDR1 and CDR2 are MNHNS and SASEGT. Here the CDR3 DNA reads TGTGCCAGCAGTGGGGCAGGCGGGGGCTACACCTTC. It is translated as CASSGAGGGYTF.